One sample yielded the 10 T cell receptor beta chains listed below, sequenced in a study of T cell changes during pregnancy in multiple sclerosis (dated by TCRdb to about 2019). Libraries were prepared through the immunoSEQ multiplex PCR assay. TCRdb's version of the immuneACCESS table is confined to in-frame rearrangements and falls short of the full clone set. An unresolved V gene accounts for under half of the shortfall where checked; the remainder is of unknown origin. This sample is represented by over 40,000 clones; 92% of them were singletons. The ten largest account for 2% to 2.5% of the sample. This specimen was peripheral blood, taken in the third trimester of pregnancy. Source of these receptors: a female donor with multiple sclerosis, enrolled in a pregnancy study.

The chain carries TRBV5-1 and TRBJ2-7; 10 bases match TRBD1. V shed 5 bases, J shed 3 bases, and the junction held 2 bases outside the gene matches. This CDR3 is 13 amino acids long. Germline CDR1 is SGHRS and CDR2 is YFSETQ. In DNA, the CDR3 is TGCGCCAGCAGGGGGACAGGGGTCTACGAGCAGTACTTC. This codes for CASRGTGVYEQYF. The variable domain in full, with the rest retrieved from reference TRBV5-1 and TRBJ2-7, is KAGVTQTPRYLIKTRGQQVTLSCSPISGHRSVSWYQQTPGQGLQFLFEYFSETQRNKGNFPGRFSGRQFSNSRSEMNVSTLELGDSALYLCASRGTGVYEQYFGPGTRLTVT.

The CDR3, as DNA: TGCGCCAGCAGCCAAGATGGTTACAGGGGTGGCGATGAGCAGTTCTTC. Translating gives CASSQDGYRGGDEQFF. This chain links TRBV4-1 with TRBJ2-1; 7 bases map to TRBD1. CDR3 length: 16 amino acids. V dropped 0 bases and J dropped 8; count of bases not matched to a gene: 10. Germline lookup yields CDR1 MGHRA and CDR2 YSYEKL.

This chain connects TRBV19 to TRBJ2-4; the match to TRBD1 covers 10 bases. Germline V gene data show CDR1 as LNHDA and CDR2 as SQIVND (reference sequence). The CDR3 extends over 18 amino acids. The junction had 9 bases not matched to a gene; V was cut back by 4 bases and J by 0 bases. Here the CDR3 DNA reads TGTGCCAGTAGTAGTTTTGGACAGGGGGTGCCAGCCAAAAACATTCAGTACTTC. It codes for CASSSFGQGVPAKNIQYF.

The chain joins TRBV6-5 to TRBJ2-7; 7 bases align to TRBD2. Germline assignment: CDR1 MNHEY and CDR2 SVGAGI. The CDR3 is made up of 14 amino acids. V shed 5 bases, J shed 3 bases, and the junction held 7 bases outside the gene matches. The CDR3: CASSDPGLVYEQYF. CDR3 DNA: TGTGCCAGCAGTGACCCAGGACTAGTCTACGAGCAGTACTTC.

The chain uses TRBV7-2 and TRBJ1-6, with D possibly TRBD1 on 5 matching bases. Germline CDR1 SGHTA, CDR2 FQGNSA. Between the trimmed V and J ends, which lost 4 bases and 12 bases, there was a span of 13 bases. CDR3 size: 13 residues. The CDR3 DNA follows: TGTGCCAGCAGCTCAGACAGCGCGTTACCCCTCCACTTT. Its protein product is CASSSDSALPLHF.

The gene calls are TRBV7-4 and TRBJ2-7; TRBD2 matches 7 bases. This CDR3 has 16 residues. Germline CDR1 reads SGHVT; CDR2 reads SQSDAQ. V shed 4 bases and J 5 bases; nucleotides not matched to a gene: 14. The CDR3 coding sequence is TGTGCCAGCAGCTCCTACCAGGGAGGGGCCTGGGACGAGCAGTACTTC. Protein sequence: CASSSYQGGAWDEQYF.

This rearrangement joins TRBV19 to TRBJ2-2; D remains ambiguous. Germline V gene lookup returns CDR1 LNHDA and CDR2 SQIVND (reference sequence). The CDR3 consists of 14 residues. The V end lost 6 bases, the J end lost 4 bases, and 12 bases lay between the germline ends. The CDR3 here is CASSTTSGTGELFF. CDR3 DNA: TGTGCCAGTAGCACCACCTCGGGCACCGGGGAGCTGTTTTTT.

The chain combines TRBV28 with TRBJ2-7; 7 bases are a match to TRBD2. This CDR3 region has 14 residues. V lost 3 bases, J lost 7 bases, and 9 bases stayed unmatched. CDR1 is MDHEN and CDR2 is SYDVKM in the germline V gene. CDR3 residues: CASSFRRESVEQYF. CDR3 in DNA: TGTGCCAGCAGTTTCCGGCGGGAGTCGGTAGAGCAGTACTTC.

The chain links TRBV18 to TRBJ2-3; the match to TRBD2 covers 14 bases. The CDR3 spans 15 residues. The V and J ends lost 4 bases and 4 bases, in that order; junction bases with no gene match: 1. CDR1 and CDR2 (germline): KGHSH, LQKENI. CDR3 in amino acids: CASSLTSGRADTQYF. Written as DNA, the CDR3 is TGTGCCAGCTCACTGACTAGCGGGAGGGCAGATACGCAGTATTTT.

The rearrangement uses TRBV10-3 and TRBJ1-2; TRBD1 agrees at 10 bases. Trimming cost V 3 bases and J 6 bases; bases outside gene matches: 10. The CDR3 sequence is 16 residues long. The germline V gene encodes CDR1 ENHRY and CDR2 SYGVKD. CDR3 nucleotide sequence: TGTGCCATCAGTGATAGGGACAGGGGTTTCGTTCATGGCTACACCTTC. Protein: CAISDRDRGFVHGYTF.